These 28 T cell receptor beta chains were sequenced from one sample in a study of T cells in Graves' hyperthyroidism and ophthalmopathy. TCR beta CDR3 regions were amplified from RNA transcripts. First-round RT-PCR of the TCR CDR3 relied on the HTBI primer set. TCRdb analysed the multiplex PCR reads with MiXCR anew, one entry per CDR3 protein. In the table there are hundreds of thousands of distinct CDR3 sequences, 14% to 15% of which are singletons. The sample taken for sequencing was blood. Every receptor here comes from a woman aged 40 to 49 with Graves' ophthalmopathy.

The table lists this clonotype with a few counts. The V call is TRBV29-1, the J call TRBJ2-2, with unresolved D. V lost 0 bases to trimming and J lost 0 bases, with 5 bases between them. Germline V gene data show CDR1 as SQVTM and CDR2 as ANQGSEA. CDR3 length: 14 amino acids. The CDR3, as DNA: TGCAGCGTTGAAGAAGGGACGAACACCGGGGAGCTGTTTTTT. Amino acids: CSVEEGTNTGELFF.

Ten or more counts support this clonotype. V gene TRBV15 combines with J gene TRBJ2-7, with TRBD2 as a possible D gene (6 bases). Trimming took 0 bases from V and 4 from J, leaving 10 bases between them. This CDR3 comprises 14 residues. The germline CDR1 and CDR2 sequences are LNHNV and YYDKDF (reference sequence). The DNA for the CDR3 is TGTGCCACCAGCAGAGAGGCGGGGACGTACGAGCAGTACTTC. It specifies CATSREAGTYEQYF.

This clonotype was detected ten times or more. The chain recombines TRBV29-1 with TRBJ2-7; 7 bases map to TRBD1. CDR3 length: 14 residues. The J segment lost 3 bases and the V segment lost 4 bases, leaving 9 bases of the junction unmatched. The germline CDR1 and CDR2 sequences are SQVTM and ANQGSEA. CDR3 sequence: CSVAWDSQVYEQYF. For the CDR3, the DNA is TGCAGCGTTGCCTGGGACAGCCAAGTCTACGAGCAGTACTTC.

The CDR3 bases are TGTGCCACCAGTGATTTCGTAGCGGGAAGATTGTACGAGCAGTACTTC. Its translation: CATSDFVAGRLYEQYF. The chain links TRBV24-1 to TRBJ2-7, with TRBD2 matching 8 bases. CDR1 is KGHDR, CDR2 SFDVKD, per germline. This CDR3 contains 16 residues. The junction had 8 bases not matched to a gene; V was cut back by 1 base and J by 4 bases.

This clonotype was seen at least ten times. The CDR3 sequence: CASSLFTFGYTF. The CDR3 DNA reads TGTGCCAGCAGTTTATTTACATTTGGCTACACCTTC. This rearrangement joins TRBV12-3 or TRBV12-4 to TRBJ1-2; D not certain. The CDR3 contains 12 residues. V was clipped by 2 bases and J by 7 bases, with 8 bases between them.

The sample holds a few counts of this clonotype. This rearrangement joins TRBV20-1 to TRBJ2-7; 7 nucleotides align to TRBD2. The CDR3 totals 15 residues. CDR1 and CDR2 (germline): DFQATT, SNEGSKA (reference sequence). The V and J ends lost 2 bases and 4 bases, in that order; junction bases with no gene match: 11. In DNA form, the CDR3 reads TGCAGTGCTAGAAGTGGGATCGGACTAGGATACGAGCAGTACTTC. It encodes CSARSGIGLGYEQYF.

This clonotype came up many times. V gene TRBV28 combines with J gene TRBJ2-7, with unresolved D. Germline assignment: CDR1 MDHEN and CDR2 SYDVKM. The CDR3 spans 15 residues. V shed 6 bases and J shed 6 bases, with 21 bases lying between them. DNA for the CDR3: TGTGCCAGCAGACCCGATCTCCTCAAGGGCCTCGAGCAGTACTTC. Its translation is CASRPDLLKGLEQYF.

The V and J genes are TRBV29-1 and TRBJ2-5; 12 bases are shared with TRBD1. The CDR3 totals 15 residues. J lost 6 bases, V lost 6 bases, and 11 bases had no gene match. The germline V gene encodes CDR1 SQVTM and CDR2 ANQGSEA. The CDR3 sequence is CSVTTGTGGMKTQYF. CDR3 nucleotides: TGCAGCGTGACGACCGGGACAGGGGGCATGAAGACCCAGTACTTC.

This clonotype was found many times. The V gene is TRBV14, the J gene TRBJ2-7; TRBD2 matches at 7 bases. Germline V gives CDR1 SGHDN, CDR2 FVKESK. Trimming took 0 bases from V and 4 from J; bases not matched to a gene: 9. This CDR3 has 16 amino acids. The CDR3 loop reads CASSQDRDSGSYEQYF. In nucleotides, the CDR3 is TGTGCCAGCAGCCAAGATCGGGATAGCGGGTCTTACGAGCAGTACTTC.

This clonotype appeared many times. The chain uses TRBV12-3 or TRBV12-4 and TRBJ2-2, with TRBD2 identical over 10 bases. The V and J ends lost 6 bases and 6 bases, in that order; junction bases with no gene match: 7. There are 15 residues in the CDR3. The CDR3 reads CASRDSGRAAGELFF. The CDR3 bases are TGTGCCAGCAGAGACAGCGGGAGGGCTGCCGGGGAGCTGTTTTTT.

The sample holds many counts of this clonotype. The chain joins TRBV12-3 or TRBV12-4 to TRBJ2-5; weak D call: TRBD1 (6 bases). The V end was cut by 3 bases, the J end by 3 bases, with 11 bases between. The CDR3 is 14 amino acids. This CDR3 is CASSFSGDKETQYF. Here the CDR3 DNA reads TGTGCCAGCAGTTTTTCAGGGGATAAAGAGACCCAGTACTTC.

This clonotype occurred many times. The rearrangement joins TRBV28 to TRBJ1-1; D is undetermined. Germline V gene data show CDR1 as MDHEN and CDR2 as SYDVKM. There are 12 residues in the CDR3. The ends were cut back, 5 bases at V and 5 bases at J, with 9 bases in the middle. This CDR3 reads CASSKTWTEAFF. CDR3 coding DNA: TGTGCCAGCAGTAAAACATGGACTGAAGCTTTCTTT.

This clonotype appeared a few times. The V gene is TRBV5-1, the J gene TRBJ2-5, with no clear D. V lost 4 bases to trimming and J lost 0 bases, with 10 bases between them. The CDR3 spans 14 residues. Germline V gene lookup returns CDR1 SGHRS and CDR2 YFSETQ. The CDR3 is CASSPGMHQETQYF. DNA for the CDR3: TGCGCCAGCAGCCCTGGGATGCACCAAGAGACCCAGTACTTC.

This clonotype came up many times. This chain links TRBV10-3 with TRBJ1-3, with D unresolved. Per germline, CDR1 ENHRY and CDR2 SYGVKD. This CDR3 has 17 residues. V gave up 3 bases and J gave up 2 bases, with 17 bases separating them. In DNA form, the CDR3 reads TGTGCCATCAGTGACCCCAGCAAAGGACTTACTGGAAACACCATATATTTT. It translates to CAISDPSKGLTGNTIYF.

This clonotype was seen repeatedly, ten times or more. The genes are TRBV6-2 or TRBV6-3 and TRBJ2-5; the D is unclear. The germline V gene encodes CDR1 MNHEY and CDR2 SVGEGT. This CDR3 contains 14 residues. Trimming shortened V by 2 bases and J by 2 bases, and 9 bases separated the two germline ends. The CDR3: CASSYDGIQETQYF. The CDR3 DNA sequence: TGTGCCAGCAGTTACGACGGTATTCAAGAGACCCAGTACTTC.

The sample holds a few counts of this clonotype. The chain has TRBV2 and TRBJ1-6; tentatively, D is TRBD1 (5 bases). CDR1 and CDR2 from the germline V gene are SNHLY and FYNNEI. V was shortened by 8 bases and J by 9 bases, with 14 bases between the two germline ends. The CDR3 spans 13 residues. CDR3: CASRGGRSSPLHF. CDR3 coding DNA: TGTGCCAGCCGGGGGGGACGGTCTTCACCCCTCCACTTT.

This CDR3 is CASRDPRASNTEAFF. For the CDR3, the DNA is TGTGCCAGCAGGGACCCCCGGGCGTCGAACACTGAAGCTTTCTTT. This sequence joins TRBV6-1 and TRBJ1-1, with D uncertain. Germline lookup yields CDR1 MNHNS and CDR2 SASEGT. V lost 6 bases to trimming and J lost 1 base, with 15 bases between them. CDR3 length: 15 residues.

This clonotype turned up a few times. The chain uses TRBV11-3 and TRBJ2-2; D tentatively reads TRBD1 or TRBD2 (5 bases each). The CDR3 has 14 amino acids. Trimming removed 7 bases at V and 4 bases at J, with 13 bases between. Germline CDR1 is SGHNT and CDR2 is YENEEA. The CDR3 sequence: CASTYRGPTGELFF. CDR3 DNA: TGTGCCAGCACCTACCGGGGACCCACCGGGGAGCTGTTTTTT.

This clonotype was detected many times. This sequence joins TRBV15 and TRBJ2-5, with a tentative D call TRBD2 (5 bases). Germline assignment: CDR1 LNHNV and CDR2 YYDKDF (reference sequence). Trimming took off 3 bases at V and 5 bases at J, with 13 bases between the two ends. There are 14 residues in the CDR3. CDR3 sequence (DNA): TGTGCCACCAGCAGGGGTGAGGGATATGAGACCCAGTACTTC. Residues: CATSRGEGYETQYF.

This clonotype was counted at least ten times. The chain employs TRBV28 and TRBJ2-7; possibly TRBD1 for D (6 bases). The CDR3 has 18 residues. Trimming cost V 4 bases and J 3 bases, with 25 bases left between them. Germline V gene data show CDR1 as MDHEN and CDR2 as SYDVKM. The CDR3 DNA reads as TGTGCCAGCAGTTCACCGGGACAAGGGGGTAAGGGAAACTACGAGCAGTACTTC. Protein: CASSSPGQGGKGNYEQYF.

The chain uses TRBV6-1 and TRBJ2-7; possibly TRBD1 or TRBD2 for D (5 bases each). The germline V and J ends were trimmed by 6 bases and 7 bases, with 22 bases remaining between them. CDR3 size: 15 residues. Germline V gene sequence: CDR1 MNHNS, CDR2 SASEGT. In nucleotides, the CDR3 is TGTGCCAGCAGACCCCCCCGAGGGGTATCGGGGGAGCAGTACTTC. Translation: CASRPPRGVSGEQYF.

This clonotype came up many times. The chain employs TRBV12-3 or TRBV12-4 and TRBJ2-6, with TRBD1 as a possible D gene (5 bases). V lost 5 bases and J 4 bases, leaving 15 bases between the germline ends. This CDR3 comprises 16 residues. In nucleotides, the CDR3 is TGTGCCAGCAGTCGGATAACAGGATCCGGGGCCAACGTCCTGACTTTC. It codes for CASSRITGSGANVLTF.

The chain employs TRBV3-1 and TRBJ1-1; perhaps TRBD1 as D (6 bases). Trimming left V 4 bases short and J 3 bases short, with 12 bases between. Germline CDR1 reads LGHDT; CDR2 reads YNNKEL (reference sequence). The CDR3 contains 14 residues. DNA for the CDR3: TGTGCCAGCAGCCCGACAGGAAGGGACACTGAAGCTTTCTTT. It translates to CASSPTGRDTEAFF.

This clonotype appeared a few times. The V gene is TRBV19, the J gene TRBJ2-7, with 7 bases lining up with TRBD2. This CDR3 contains 13 residues. Germline V gene sequence: CDR1 LNHDA, CDR2 SQIVND (reference sequence). With 5 bases clipped from V and 3 bases from J, the junction kept 4 bases outside the gene matches. The CDR3 protein is CASSREVGYEQYF. The CDR3 region has the DNA TGTGCCAGTAGTCGGGAGGTCGGCTACGAGCAGTACTTC.

This clonotype showed up many times. The chain uses TRBV6-1 and TRBJ2-7; D might be TRBD1 or TRBD2, each matching 5 bases. The germline V gene encodes CDR1 MNHNS and CDR2 SASEGT. V was cut by 6 bases and J by 4 bases, with 22 bases left in between. This CDR3 is 16 amino acids long. CDR3 nucleotides: TGTGCCAGCAGACAGGATCAGCGGTGGAGTCGATACGAGCAGTACTTC. It is translated as CASRQDQRWSRYEQYF.

This clonotype was seen ten or more times. This chain joins TRBV7-2 and TRBJ2-7, with TRBD2 matching 8 bases. J gave up 4 bases and V 0 bases, and 5 bases lay outside the gene matches. The CDR3 runs 15 residues. CDR1 SGHTA and CDR2 FQGNSA come from the germline V gene. The CDR3 DNA is TGTGCCAGCAGCTTAGCGGGAGCGGGAGAGTACGAGCAGTACTTC. Its protein product is CASSLAGAGEYEQYF. The full variable domain, rest sourced from reference TRBV7-2 and TRBJ2-7, is GAGVSQSPSNKVTEKGKDVELRCDPISGHTALYWYRQSLGQGLEFLIYFQGNSAPDKSGLPSDRFSAERTGGSVSTLTIQRTQQEDSAVYLCASSLAGAGEYEQYFGPGTRLTVT.

This clonotype has only a few counts. This sequence joins TRBV7-8 and TRBJ2-1; 8 bases are shared with TRBD2. Per germline, CDR1 SGHVS and CDR2 FQNEAQ. J was trimmed by 5 bases and V by 3 bases; bases with no gene match: 6. The CDR3 totals 15 residues. The CDR3 loop is CASSLSGSFDNEQFF. The CDR3 region has the DNA TGTGCCAGCAGCTTGAGCGGGAGTTTCGACAATGAGCAGTTCTTC. Full variable domain (remainder filled in from reference TRBV7-8 and TRBJ2-1): GAGVSQSPRYKVAKRGQDVALRCDPISGHVSLFWYQQALGQGPEFLTYFQNEAQLDKSGLPSDRFFAERPEGSVSTLKIQRTQQEDSAVYLCASSLSGSFDNEQFFGPGTRLTVL.

This clonotype was found many times. The chain carries TRBV29-1 and TRBJ1-2; D possibly corresponds to TRBD1 (5 bases). V gave up 6 bases and J gave up 8 bases, with 13 bases separating them. Germline CDR1 SQVTM, CDR2 ANQGSEA. This CDR3 comprises 11 residues. As DNA, the CDR3 is TGCAGCGTGGGAGTGGGGGAGGGCTACACCTTC. This translates into CSVGVGEGYTF.